This is a list of T cell receptor beta chains from one sample in a study of cytomegalovirus exposure and HLA in healthy donors. This table comes from immunoSEQ multiplex PCR, and its TCRdb copy is limited to in-frame clones, with some not included. Of around 130,000 clones in the sample, around 72% were seen once. Sequenced material: PBMCs. These receptors were taken from a human donor in good health. CDR3s leave out the opening cysteine and the closing phenylalanine or tryptophan.

>TRBV30
ALASSGADEQY
>TRBV9
ASSPGQPPINYGYT
>TRBV11-2
ASSLLPLAGGYYEQY
>TRBV19
ATSSTGSSYNEQF
>TRBV28
ASRTTGGMPLH
>TRBV5-5
ASSLAAGQETQY
>TRBV27
ASSFGGLGADTQY
>TRBV4-2
ASSLLESFRGNNSPLH
>TRBV28
ASSSYRVGTEAF
>TRBV19
ASTQGIGARGQPQH
>TRBV6-6
ASSYSPTYEQY
>TRBV14
ASSPLAQLSYNEQF
>TRBV7-8
ASSYIEGAEAF
>TRBV4-1
ASSQANLVVTGELF
>TRBV2
ASLADRGDEQF
>TRBV7-9
ASSTLAGKRSEKLF
>TRBV5-8
ASSLGVAGGDEQF
>TRBV20-1
SARGLDTQY
>TRBV10-3
AIGGHLGQANTEAF
>TRBV6-5
ASSKQLSGEQF
>TRBV2
ASSVGTGGSNTIY
>TRBV6-1
ASRQQGAHNQPQH
>TRBV10-3
ATARGLQETQY
>TRBV7-9
ASSPGLAETQY
>TRBV9
ASSADRANNYGYT
>TRBV7-2
ASSLGAGMNQPQH
>TRBV19
ASSPRGLSSSYNEQF
>TRBV7-8
ASSAQLYTEAF
>TRBV29-1
SVAGGLNTEAF
>TRBV7-9
ASSQLRGGYQETQY
>TRBV5-1
ASSLAPRTPATNEKLF
>TRBV27
ASSFHRDYGYT
>TRBV7-3
ASRKQGIDTQY
>TRBV6-1
ASGHRGPPYNEQF
>TRBV10-2
ASSDLSGANTGELF
>TRBV14
ASSQIGTGYSEQY
>TRBV28
ASSLGDNRDEQY
>TRBV10-3
AAAGNNYGYT
>TRBV7-9
ASSSPGLAGVNETQY
>TRBV27
ASSPDTTGELF
>TRBV30
AWLRDHTQY
>TRBV5-1
ASSFRTNYEQY
>TRBV5-1
ASSDSPDGYT
>TRBV11-2
ASSVRLSGEQY
>TRBV5-1
ASSYPQGRTGELF
>TRBV6-6
ASREQGYEQY
>TRBV14
ASSPTGPTEAF
>TRBV7-9
ASSLVGPGQQQKGDEQF
>TRBV7-3
ASSLAGLTNYT
>TRBV2
ASTWAGGPDTQY
>TRBV28
ASSSHMGLSYNEQF
>TRBV5-1
ASSLGMGGIRSYNEQF
>TRBV5-4
ASSLEPSGLSGELF
>TRBV7-2
ASSATGVLVGYT
>TRBV19
ASSIARGNNEKLF
>TRBV5-1
ASGPGGAADTQY
>TRBV2
ASSEDSSPPNYGYT